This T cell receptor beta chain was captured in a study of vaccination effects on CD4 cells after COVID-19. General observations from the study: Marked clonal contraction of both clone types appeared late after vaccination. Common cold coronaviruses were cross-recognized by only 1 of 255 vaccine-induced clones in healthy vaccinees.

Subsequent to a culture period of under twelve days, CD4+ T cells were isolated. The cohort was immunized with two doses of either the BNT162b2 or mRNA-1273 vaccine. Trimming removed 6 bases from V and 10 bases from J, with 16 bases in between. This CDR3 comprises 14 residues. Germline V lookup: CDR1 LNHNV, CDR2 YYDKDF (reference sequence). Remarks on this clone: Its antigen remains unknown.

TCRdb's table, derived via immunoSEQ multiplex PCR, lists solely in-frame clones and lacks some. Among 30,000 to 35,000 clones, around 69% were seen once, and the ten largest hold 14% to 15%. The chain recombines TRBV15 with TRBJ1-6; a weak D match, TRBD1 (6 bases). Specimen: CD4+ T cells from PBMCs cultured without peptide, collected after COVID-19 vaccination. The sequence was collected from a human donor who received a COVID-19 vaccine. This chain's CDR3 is CATRDTAGVSPLHF. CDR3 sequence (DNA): TGTGCCACCAGGGATACAGCAGGGGTCTCACCCCTCCACTTT.